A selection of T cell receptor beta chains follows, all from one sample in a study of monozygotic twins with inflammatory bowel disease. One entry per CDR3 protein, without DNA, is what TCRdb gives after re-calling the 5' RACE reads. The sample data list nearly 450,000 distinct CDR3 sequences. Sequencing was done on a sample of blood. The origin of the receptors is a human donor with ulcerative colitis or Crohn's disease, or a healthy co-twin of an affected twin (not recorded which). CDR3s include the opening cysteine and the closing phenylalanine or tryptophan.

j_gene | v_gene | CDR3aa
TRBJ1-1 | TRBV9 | CASNPLSRGDTEAFF
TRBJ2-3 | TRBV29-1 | CSVDLQGTDTQYF
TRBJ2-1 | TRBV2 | CASRTGGVSSEQFF
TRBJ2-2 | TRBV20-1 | CSARGRGGQTGELFF
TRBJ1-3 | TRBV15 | CATSTGTGTSGNTIYF
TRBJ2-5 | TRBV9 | CASSASGGPVETQYF
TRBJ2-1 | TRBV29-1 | CSVEDLGYNEQFF
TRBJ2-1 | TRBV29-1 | CSVAYGRREQFF
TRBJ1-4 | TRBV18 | CASSLKGTPTNEKLFF
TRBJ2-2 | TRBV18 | CASSPNANTGELFF
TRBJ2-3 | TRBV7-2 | CASSSQLAGTQYF
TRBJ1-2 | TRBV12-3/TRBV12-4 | CASSPGLPTSRGYTF
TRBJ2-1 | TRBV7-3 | CASSPGAAAYNEQFF
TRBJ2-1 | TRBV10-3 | CAISVWTSGNNEQFF
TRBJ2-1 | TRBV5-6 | CASSGMWRGTYNEQFF
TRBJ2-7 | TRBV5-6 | CASSFSSGEQYF
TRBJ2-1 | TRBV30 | CAWGRGRANEQFF
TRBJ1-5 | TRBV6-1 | CASSDHRGDQPQHF
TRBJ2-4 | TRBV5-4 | CASSLGLAGGQAKNIQYF
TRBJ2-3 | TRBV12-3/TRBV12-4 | CASSVSGGGDTQYF
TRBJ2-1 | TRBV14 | CASSQGRHNEQFF
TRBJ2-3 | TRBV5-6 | CASRRQGLEGDTQYF
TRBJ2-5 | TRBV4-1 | CASSQDRLEQETQYF
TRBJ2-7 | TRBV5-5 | CASSLRTSAVYDEQYF
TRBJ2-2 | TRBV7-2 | CASTPPRSGRAGELFF
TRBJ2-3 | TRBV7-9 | CASSLPSVEITDTQYF
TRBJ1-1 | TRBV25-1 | CASSEYRAGSSEAFF
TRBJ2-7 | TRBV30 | CAWSLGAGTYEQYF
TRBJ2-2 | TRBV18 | CASSRDSSGELFF
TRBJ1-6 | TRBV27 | CASSFFRSQNSPLHF
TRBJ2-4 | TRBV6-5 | CASSSETGLAKNIQYF
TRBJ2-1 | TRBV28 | CASSFTYLQGLTYNEQFF
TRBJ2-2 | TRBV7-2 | CPSSIFGTGNTGELFF
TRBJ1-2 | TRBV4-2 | CASSQGVDGYTF
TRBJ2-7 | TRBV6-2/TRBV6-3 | CASSYTGPSYEQYF
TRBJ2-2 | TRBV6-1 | CASSEGVAGAAGELFF
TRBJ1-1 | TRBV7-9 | CASTPPGQGPNTEAFF
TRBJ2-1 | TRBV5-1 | CASSFKSDNEQFF
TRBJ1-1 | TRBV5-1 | CASSVTGTGNTEAFF
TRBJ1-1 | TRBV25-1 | CASSERDRNTEAFF
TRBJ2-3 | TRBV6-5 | CASSYVTPIESDTQYF